This T cell receptor beta chain was captured by sequencing in a study of blood T cell repertoires in COVID-19. Study overall: T cells, B-cell-depleted T cells, or PBMCs supplied cDNA or gDNA.

Authors' data handling: Estimation of nucleated cell counts relied on the amplification of reference gene primers. Clones were sequenced by immunoSEQ multiplex PCR, and TCRdb holds only the in-frame ones, with some missing. V and J calls plus clone size are reproduced from that table; the DNA served to infer D and trimming. The sample records some 100,000 clones, more than 85% being singletons. Per germline, CDR1 SNHLY and CDR2 FYNNEI. V was cut by 7 bases and J by 3 bases, with 28 bases left in between. The CDR3 contains 19 residues. The TCR was taken from a human donor with acute or convalescent COVID-19. The donor label of this sample is uncertain. Sequenced sample: peripheral blood. This chain joins TRBV2 and TRBJ1-5, with TRBD1 as a possible D gene (5 bases). CDR3 in amino acids: CASTSRAGMSSTFNQPQHF. The CDR3 nucleotides are TGTGCCAGCACAAGCAGGGCAGGGATGTCTTCGACATTCAATCAGCCCCAGCATTTT.